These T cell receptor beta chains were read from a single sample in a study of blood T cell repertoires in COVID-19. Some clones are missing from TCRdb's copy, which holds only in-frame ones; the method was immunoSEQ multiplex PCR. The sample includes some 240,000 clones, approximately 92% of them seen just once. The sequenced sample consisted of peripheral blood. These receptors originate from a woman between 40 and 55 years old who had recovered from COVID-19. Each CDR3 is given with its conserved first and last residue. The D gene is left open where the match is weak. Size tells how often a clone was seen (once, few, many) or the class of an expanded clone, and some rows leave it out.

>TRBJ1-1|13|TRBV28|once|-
CASSRTENTEAFF
TGTGCCAGCTCCCGAACAGAGAACACTGAAGCTTTCTTT
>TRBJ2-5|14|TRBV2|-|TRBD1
CASSGTVVQETQYF
TGTGCCAGCAGCGGGACAGTCGTCCAAGAGACCCAGTACTTC
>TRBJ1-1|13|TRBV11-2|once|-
CASSLPGTTEAFF
TGTGCCAGCAGCTTACCCGGGACAACTGAAGCTTTCTTT
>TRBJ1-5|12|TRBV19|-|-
CASMAPGQPQHF
TGTGCCAGTATGGCCCCGGGGCAGCCCCAGCATTTT
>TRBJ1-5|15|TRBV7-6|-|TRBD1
CASSPGQASNQPQHF
TGTGCCAGCAGCCCAGGACAGGCGTCCAATCAGCCCCAGCATTTT
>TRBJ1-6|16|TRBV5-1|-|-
CASSLVPSSYNSPLHF
TGCGCCAGCAGCTTGGTCCCGAGCTCCTATAATTCACCCCTCCACTTT
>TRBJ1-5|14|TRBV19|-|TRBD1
CASSATGGNQPQHF
TGTGCCAGTAGTGCTACAGGGGGAAATCAGCCCCAGCATTTT
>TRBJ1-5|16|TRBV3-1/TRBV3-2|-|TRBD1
CASSQRTGLGNQPQHF
TGTGCCAGCAGCCAAAGGACAGGGTTGGGCAATCAGCCCCAGCATTTT
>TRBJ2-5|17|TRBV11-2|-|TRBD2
CASTSGLAGGLQETQYF
TGTGCCAGCACCTCAGGACTAGCGGGAGGGCTCCAAGAGACCCAGTACTTC
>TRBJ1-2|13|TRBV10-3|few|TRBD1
CAIVGDSNYGYTF
TGTGCCATCGTGGGGGACAGTAACTATGGCTACACCTTC
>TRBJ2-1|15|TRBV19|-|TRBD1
CASSSGTGAYNEQFF
TGTGCCAGTAGTTCCGGGACAGGGGCCTACAATGAGCAGTTCTTC
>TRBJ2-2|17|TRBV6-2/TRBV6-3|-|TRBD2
CASSFPTSGPVTGELFF
TGTGCCAGCAGTTTCCCGACTAGCGGACCCGTTACCGGGGAGCTGTTTTTT
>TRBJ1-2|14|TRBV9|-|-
CASSEDSPSYGYTF
TGTGCCAGCAGCGAGGACAGCCCTTCCTATGGCTACACCTTC
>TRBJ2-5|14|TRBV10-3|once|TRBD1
CAISPDTGDETQYF
TGTGCCATCAGTCCTGATACAGGGGACGAGACCCAGTACTTC
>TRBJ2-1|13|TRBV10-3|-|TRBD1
CAIRDSPGQGLFF
TGTGCCATCAGAGACTCCCCCGGACAGGGATTGTTCTTC
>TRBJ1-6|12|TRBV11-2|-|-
CASSLDSSPLHF
TGTGCCAGCAGCTTAGACTCCTCACCCCTCCACTTT
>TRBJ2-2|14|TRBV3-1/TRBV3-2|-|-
CASSQYTSPGELFF
TGTGCCAGCAGCCAATATACTAGTCCCGGGGAGCTGTTTTTT
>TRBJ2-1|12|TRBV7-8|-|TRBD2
CASSPRTSGSLF
TGTGCCAGCAGCCCCCGGACTAGCGGGAGCCTCTTC
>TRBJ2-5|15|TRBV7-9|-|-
CASSLAQTYQETQYF
TGTGCCAGCAGCTTGGCACAGACGTACCAAGAGACCCAGTACTTC
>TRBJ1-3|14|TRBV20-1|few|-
CSASKENVGNTIYF
TGCAGTGCTAGTAAGGAGAACGTAGGAAACACCATATATTTT
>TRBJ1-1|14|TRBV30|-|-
CAWSLNSLSTEAFF
TGTGCCTGGAGTTTGAACAGTCTATCCACTGAAGCTTTCTTT
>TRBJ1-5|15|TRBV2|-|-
CASSRRTLSNQPQHF
TGTGCCAGCAGTCGACGGACTCTTAGCAATCAGCCCCAGCATTTT
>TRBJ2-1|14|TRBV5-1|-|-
CASSLIGVSYEQFF
TGCGCCAGCAGCTTAATAGGAGTGTCCTATGAGCAGTTCTTC
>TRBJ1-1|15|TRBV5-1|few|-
CASSSGTDRNTEAFF
TGCGCCAGCAGCAGCGGAACGGACAGAAACACTGAAGCTTTCTTT
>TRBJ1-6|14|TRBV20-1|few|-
CSASLPRQGSPLHF
TGCAGTGCTAGTCTCCCGAGGCAAGGCTCACCCCTCCACTTT
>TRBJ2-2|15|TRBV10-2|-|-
CASSAVGTLTGELFF
TGCGCCAGCAGTGCCGTAGGGACTCTCACCGGGGAGCTGTTTTTT
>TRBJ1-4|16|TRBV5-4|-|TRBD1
CASSSETRQGRGKLFF
TGTGCCAGCAGCTCCGAGACAAGACAGGGGAGAGGAAAACTGTTTTTT
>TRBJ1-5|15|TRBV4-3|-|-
CASSQGTATGQPQHF
TGCGCCAGCAGCCAAGGGACAGCTACGGGTCAGCCCCAGCATTTT
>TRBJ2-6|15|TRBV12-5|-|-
CASEVGGPGANVLTF
TGTGCTAGTGAAGTCGGGGGGCCTGGGGCCAACGTCCTGACTTTC
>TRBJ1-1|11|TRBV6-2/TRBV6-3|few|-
CASSYSGAAFF
TGTGCCAGCAGTTACTCGGGGGCCGCTTTCTTT
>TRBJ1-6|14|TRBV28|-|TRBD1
CATRGGPYNSPLHF
TGTGCCACCAGGGGGGGGCCCTATAATTCACCCCTCCACTTT
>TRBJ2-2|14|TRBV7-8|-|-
CASSLSGNTGELFF
TGTGCCAGCAGCTTATCAGGGAACACCGGGGAGCTGTTTTTT
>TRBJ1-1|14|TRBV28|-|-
CASSFLFSLRVAFF
TGTGCCAGCAGTTTTCTATTCTCTCTACGCGTAGCTTTCTTT
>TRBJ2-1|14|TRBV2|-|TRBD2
CASQRGGSYNEQFF
TGTGCCAGTCAGCGGGGGGGCTCCTACAATGAGCAGTTCTTC
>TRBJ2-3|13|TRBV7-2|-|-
CASSLYTADTQYF
TGTGCCAGCAGCTTATACACAGCAGATACGCAGTATTTT
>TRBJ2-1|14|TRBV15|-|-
CATSPTDREGEQFF
TGTGCCACCAGCCCTACGGACAGGGAGGGTGAGCAGTTCTTC
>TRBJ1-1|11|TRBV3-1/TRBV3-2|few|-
CASSQEVYLTF
TGTGCCAGCAGCCAAGAGGTCTATTTAACCTTT
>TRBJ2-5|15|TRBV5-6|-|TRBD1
CASRVPGQGQETQYF
TGTGCCAGCAGGGTACCGGGACAGGGTCAAGAGACCCAGTACTTC
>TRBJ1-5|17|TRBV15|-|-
CATSRDLIRGLNQPQHF
TGTGCCACCAGCAGAGATCTTATACGAGGCCTTAATCAGCCCCAGCATTTT
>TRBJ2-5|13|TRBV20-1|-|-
CSASRTAQETQYF
TGCAGTGCTAGTAGGACAGCGCAAGAGACCCAGTACTTC
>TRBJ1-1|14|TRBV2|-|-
CASSEPGPNLRAFF
TGTGCCAGCAGTGAACCAGGGCCAAACCTTCGGGCTTTCTTT
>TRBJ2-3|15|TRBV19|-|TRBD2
CASNFAAGGQDTQYF
TGTGCCAGTAACTTTGCGGCGGGGGGGCAAGATACGCAGTATTTT
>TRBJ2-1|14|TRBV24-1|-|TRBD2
CATSDPGTSDEQFF
TGTGCCACCAGTGATCCCGGGACTAGTGATGAGCAGTTCTTC
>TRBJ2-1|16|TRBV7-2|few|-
CASSVTLFASYNEQFF
TGTGCCAGCAGCGTGACTCTATTCGCCTCCTACAATGAGCAGTTCTTC